Included here is one T cell receptor beta chain sequence, with context. The target antigen is unknown. The data were taken from a study of identical twins. A universal primer site was added by template switching, and unique molecular identifiers were carried by the cDNA. TCRdb redid the calling of the 5' RACE reads with MiXCR, one entry per CDR3 protein. The table has around 340,000 distinct CDR3 sequences, roughly 10% seen once. General study results and limits: Weaker excess twin sharing was seen among beta out-of-frame sequences.

The TCR was taken from a woman between 50 and 59 years old in good health. The sequenced sample consisted of naive T cells sorted from blood.

The CDR3 region has the DNA TGTGCCTGGAGTGAGAGAAGCCGCCATGAGCAGTTCTTC. It encodes CAWSERSRHEQFF. This chain links TRBV30 with TRBJ2-1; no reliable D call. The CDR3 runs to 13 residues. Germline CDR1 GTSNPN, CDR2 SVGIG (reference sequence). The V and J ends lost 1 base and 8 bases respectively, with 12 bases between them. The whole variable domain, filled in from reference TRBV30 and TRBJ2-1, reads SQTIHQWPATLVQPVGSPLSLECTVEGTSNPNLYWYRQAAGRGLQLLFYSVGIGQISSEVPQNLSASRPQDRQFILSSKKLLLSDSGFYLCAWSERSRHEQFFGPGTRLTVL.